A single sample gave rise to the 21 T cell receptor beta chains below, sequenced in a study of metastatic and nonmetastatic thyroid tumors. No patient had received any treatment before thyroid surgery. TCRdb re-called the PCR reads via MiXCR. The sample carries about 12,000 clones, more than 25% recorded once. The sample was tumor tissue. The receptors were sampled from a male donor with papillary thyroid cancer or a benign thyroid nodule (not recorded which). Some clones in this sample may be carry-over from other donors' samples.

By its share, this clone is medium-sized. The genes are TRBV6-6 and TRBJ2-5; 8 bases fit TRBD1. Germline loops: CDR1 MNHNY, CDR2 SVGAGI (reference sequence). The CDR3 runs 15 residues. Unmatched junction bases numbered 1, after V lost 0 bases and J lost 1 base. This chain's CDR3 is CASSYSTGAQETQYF. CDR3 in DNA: TGTGCCAGCAGTTACTCGACAGGGGCCCAAGAGACCCAGTACTTC.

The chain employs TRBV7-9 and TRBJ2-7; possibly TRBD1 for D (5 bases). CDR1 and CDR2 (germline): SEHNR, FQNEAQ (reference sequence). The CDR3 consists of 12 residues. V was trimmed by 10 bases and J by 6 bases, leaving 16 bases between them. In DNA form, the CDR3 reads TGTGCCACTGACGAAGGTGGGGCCGAGCAGTACTTC. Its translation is CATDEGGAEQYF.

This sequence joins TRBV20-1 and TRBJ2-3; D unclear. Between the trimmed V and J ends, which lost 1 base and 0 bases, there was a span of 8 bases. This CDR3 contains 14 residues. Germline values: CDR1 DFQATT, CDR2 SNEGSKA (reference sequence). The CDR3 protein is CSARAATSTDTQYF. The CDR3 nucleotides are TGCAGTGCTAGAGCCGCTACAAGCACAGATACGCAGTATTTT.

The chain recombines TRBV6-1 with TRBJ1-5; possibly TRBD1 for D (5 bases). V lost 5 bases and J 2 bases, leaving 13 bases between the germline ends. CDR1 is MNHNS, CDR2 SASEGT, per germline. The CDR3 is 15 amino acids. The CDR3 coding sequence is TGTGCCAGCAGTCGGGACCAAAATCGCAATCAGCCCCAGCATTTT. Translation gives CASSRDQNRNQPQHF.

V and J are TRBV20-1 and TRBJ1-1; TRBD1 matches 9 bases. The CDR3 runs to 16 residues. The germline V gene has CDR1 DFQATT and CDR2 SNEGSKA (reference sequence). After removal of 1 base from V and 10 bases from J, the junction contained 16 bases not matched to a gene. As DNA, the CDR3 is TGCAGTGCTAGAGCCGGAGTAGGACAGGGGTTTAGTGGAGCTTTCTTT. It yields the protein CSARAGVGQGFSGAFF.

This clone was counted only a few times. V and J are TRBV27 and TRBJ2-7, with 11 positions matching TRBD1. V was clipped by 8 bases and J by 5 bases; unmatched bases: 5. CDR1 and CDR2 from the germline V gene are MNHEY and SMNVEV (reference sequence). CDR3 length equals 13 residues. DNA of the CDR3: TGTGCCAGCCGGACAGGGGGCGTCAACGAGCAGTACTTC. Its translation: CASRTGGVNEQYF.

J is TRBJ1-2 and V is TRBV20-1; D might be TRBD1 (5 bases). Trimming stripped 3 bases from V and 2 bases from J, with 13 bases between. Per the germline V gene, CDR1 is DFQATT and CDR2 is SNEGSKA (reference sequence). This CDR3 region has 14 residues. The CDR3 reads CSASPWDRNYGYTF. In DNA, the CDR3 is TGCAGTGCTAGTCCTTGGGACCGAAACTATGGCTACACCTTC.

The DNA for the CDR3 is TGTGCCAGCAGCCTGGACGTGCTGAGCGATGGCTACACCTTC. This encodes CASSLDVLSDGYTF. The chain carries TRBV7-9 and TRBJ1-2, with no clear D. V was cut by 5 bases and J by 6 bases, with 16 bases left in between. CDR3 size: 14 residues. Germline CDR1 SEHNR, CDR2 FQNEAQ (reference sequence).

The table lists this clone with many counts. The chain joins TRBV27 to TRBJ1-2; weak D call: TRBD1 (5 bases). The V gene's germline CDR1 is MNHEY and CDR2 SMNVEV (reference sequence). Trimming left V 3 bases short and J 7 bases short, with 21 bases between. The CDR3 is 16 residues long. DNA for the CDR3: TGTGCCAGCAGTTTTTTATATGGGGGGACGACGGGTGGCTACACCTTC. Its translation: CASSFLYGGTTGGYTF.

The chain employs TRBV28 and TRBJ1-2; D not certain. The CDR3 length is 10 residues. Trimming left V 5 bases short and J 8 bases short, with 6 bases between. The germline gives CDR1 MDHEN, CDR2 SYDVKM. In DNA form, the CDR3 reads TGTGCCAGCAGTCGGTCGGGCTACACCTTC. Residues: CASSRSGYTF.

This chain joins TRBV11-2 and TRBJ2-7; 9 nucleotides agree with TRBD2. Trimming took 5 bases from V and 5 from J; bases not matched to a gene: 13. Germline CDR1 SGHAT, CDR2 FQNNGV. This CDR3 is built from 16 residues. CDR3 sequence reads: CASSPVAGLALHEQYF. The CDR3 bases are TGTGCCAGCAGCCCAGTTGCAGGACTAGCGCTTCACGAGCAGTACTTC. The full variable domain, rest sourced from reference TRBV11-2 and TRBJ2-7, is EAGVAQSPRYKIIEKRQSVAFWCNPISGHATLYWYQQILGQGPKLLIQFQNNGVVDDSQLPKDRFSAERLKGVDSTLKIQPAKLEDSAVYLCASSPVAGLALHEQYFGPGTRLTVT.

This CDR3 is CSAPLPQGGSYEQYF. The DNA of the CDR3 is TGCAGTGCCCCCCTCCCTCAGGGAGGGAGCTACGAGCAGTACTTC. V gene TRBV20-1 combines with J gene TRBJ2-7, with 7 bases fitting TRBD2. The CDR3 length is 15 residues. V shed 6 bases and J 3 bases; nucleotides not matched to a gene: 14. The V gene's germline CDR1 is DFQATT and CDR2 SNEGSKA (reference sequence).

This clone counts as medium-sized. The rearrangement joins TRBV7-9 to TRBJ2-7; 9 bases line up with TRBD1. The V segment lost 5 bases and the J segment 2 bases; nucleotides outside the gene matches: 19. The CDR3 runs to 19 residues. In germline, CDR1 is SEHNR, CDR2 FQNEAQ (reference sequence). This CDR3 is CASSPKPLGTGSPPYEQYF. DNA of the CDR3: TGTGCCAGCAGCCCTAAGCCCCTCGGGACAGGGTCGCCTCCCTACGAGCAGTACTTC.

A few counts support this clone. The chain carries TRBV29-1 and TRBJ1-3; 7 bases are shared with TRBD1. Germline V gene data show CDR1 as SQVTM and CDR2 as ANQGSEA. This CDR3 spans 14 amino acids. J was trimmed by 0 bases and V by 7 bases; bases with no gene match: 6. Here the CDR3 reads CSAWTGSSGNTIYF. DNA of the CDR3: TGCAGCGCTTGGACAGGATCCTCTGGAAACACCATATATTTT.

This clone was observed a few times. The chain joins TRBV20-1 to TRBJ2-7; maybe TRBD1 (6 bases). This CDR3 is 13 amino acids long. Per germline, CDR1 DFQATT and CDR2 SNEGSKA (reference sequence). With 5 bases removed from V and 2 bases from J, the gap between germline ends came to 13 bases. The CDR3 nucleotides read TGCAGTGCTTCCGGGACAAATCCCTACGAGCAGTACTTC. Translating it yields CSASGTNPYEQYF.

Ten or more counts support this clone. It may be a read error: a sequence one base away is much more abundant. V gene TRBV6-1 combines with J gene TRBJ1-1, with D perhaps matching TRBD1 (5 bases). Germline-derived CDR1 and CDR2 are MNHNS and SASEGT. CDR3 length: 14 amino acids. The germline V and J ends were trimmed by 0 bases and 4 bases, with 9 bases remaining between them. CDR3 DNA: TGTGCCAGCAGTGAAGCTGCAGGGAGCACTGAAGCTTTCTTT. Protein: CASSEAAGSTEAFF.

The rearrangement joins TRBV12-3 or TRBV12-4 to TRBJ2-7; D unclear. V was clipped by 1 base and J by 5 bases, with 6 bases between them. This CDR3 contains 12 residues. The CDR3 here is CASSLGPDEQYF. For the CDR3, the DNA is TGTGCCAGCAGTTTAGGACCCGACGAGCAGTACTTC.

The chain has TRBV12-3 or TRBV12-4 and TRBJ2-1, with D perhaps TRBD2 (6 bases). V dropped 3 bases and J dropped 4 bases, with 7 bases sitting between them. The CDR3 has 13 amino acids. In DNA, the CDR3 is TGTGCCAGCAGTTTTGCGGGGTACAATGAGCAGTTCTTC. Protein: CASSFAGYNEQFF.

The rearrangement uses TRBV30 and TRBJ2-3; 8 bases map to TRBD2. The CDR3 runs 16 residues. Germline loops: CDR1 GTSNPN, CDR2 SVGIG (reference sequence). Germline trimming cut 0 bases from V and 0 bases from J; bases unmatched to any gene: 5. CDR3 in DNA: TGTGCCTGGAGTGTATGGGCGGGGGGTAGCACAGATACGCAGTATTTT. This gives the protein CAWSVWAGGSTDTQYF.

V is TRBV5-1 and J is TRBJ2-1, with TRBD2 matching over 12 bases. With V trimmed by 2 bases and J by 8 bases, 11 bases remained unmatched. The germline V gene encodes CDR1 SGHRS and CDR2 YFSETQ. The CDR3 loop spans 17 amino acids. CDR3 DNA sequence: TGCGCCAGCAGCTTAAACCGACTAGCGGGAGTCGGGGATGAGCAGTTCTTC. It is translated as CASSLNRLAGVGDEQFF.

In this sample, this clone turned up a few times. CDR3 region: CATSDFPGGYTF. CDR3 nucleotides: TGTGCCACCAGTGATTTTCCGGGTGGCTACACCTTC. The chain uses TRBV24-1 and TRBJ1-2; unclear D gene. Deletions cut 1 base from V and 7 bases from J, with 6 bases between. This CDR3 spans 12 amino acids. From germline, CDR1 is KGHDR and CDR2 SFDVKD.